This T cell receptor (beta chain) was documented in a study of CD8 T cells in ankylosing spondylitis. This clonotype was picked up a small number of times. Its target is unknown. Researchers built TCR beta libraries using quantitative 5'-RACE with molecular barcodes. Via MiXCR, TCRdb re-called the 5' RACE reads, giving one row per CDR3 protein. This table holds nearly 350,000 distinct CDR3 sequences, around 15% found once. Germline CDR1 and CDR2: SGHRS and YFSETQ. V was clipped by 2 bases and J by 4 bases; unmatched bases: 9. This CDR3 spans 17 amino acids. Notes on the study in general: Matched ankylosing spondylitis synovial fluid reportedly showed significant enrichment of disease-linked clones. Seemingly characteristic of ankylosing spondylitis blood was a TCR beta motif consisting of several highly homologous variants. The disease-linked clones had a CD8+ phenotype and low blood frequencies.

The sequencing input was blood, either unsorted or a sorted T cell fraction (not recorded which). The chain combines TRBV5-1 with TRBJ2-1; TRBD1 matches at 10 bases. This sequence originates from a male donor with ankylosing spondylitis or in good health (not recorded which). The CDR3: CASSLGAAGQGYNEQFF. Written as DNA, the CDR3 is TGCGCCAGCAGCTTAGGGGCGGCGGGACAGGGGTACAATGAGCAGTTCTTC.